The 27 T cell receptor beta chains listed next were all sequenced from one sample in a study of blood T cells in healthy people across ages (dated by TCRdb to between 2015 and 2016). Library method: 5' RACE. Sequencing relied on an Illumina HiSeq 2500. A second roughly 6 to 12 cycle PCR used a sample-barcoded 5' primer and a J-beta primer mix. The public sequencing data were trimmed at Q25 with fastp and processed into clonotypes with MiXCR by TCRdb, which kept only in-frame beta chains. Under each unique CDR3 protein, matching rows form one entry showing the most common genes and DNA. Here the sample has 850,000 to 1,100,000 distinct CDR3 sequences; approximately 38% occur a single time. 10% to 15% of the sample is held by the ten biggest clonotypes. Sequences were obtained from blood. The source of these receptors is a young man in good health.

The chain joins TRBV29-1 to TRBJ1-1, with D uncertain. The V and J ends lost 5 bases and 4 bases respectively, with 14 bases between them. CDR1 is SQVTM, CDR2 ANQGSEA, per germline. The CDR3 has 13 residues. Here the CDR3 reads CSVLKRFATEAFF. In nucleotides, the CDR3 is TGCAGCGTTCTAAAGCGGTTCGCCACTGAAGCTTTCTTT. The variable domain in full, with the rest retrieved from reference TRBV29-1 and TRBJ1-1, is SAVISQKPSRDICQRGTSLTIQCQVDSQVTMMFWYRQQPGQSLTLIATANQGSEATYESGFVIDKFPISRPNLTFSTLTVSNMSPEDSSIYLCSVLKRFATEAFFGQGTRLTVV.

V gene TRBV27 combines with J gene TRBJ2-1; possibly TRBD2 for D (7 bases). The CDR3 is 15 amino acids. Per germline, CDR1 MNHEY and CDR2 SMNVEV (reference sequence). Trimming cost V 7 bases and J 2 bases, with 15 bases left between them. CDR3 residues: CASMDGGPAYNEQFF. CDR3 DNA sequence: TGTGCCAGCATGGACGGGGGGCCCGCCTACAATGAGCAGTTCTTC.

The rearrangement links TRBV20-1 to TRBJ2-1; 8 nucleotides line up with TRBD2. The junction had 5 bases not matched to a gene; V was cut back by 1 base and J by 3 bases. CDR3 size: 15 residues. Per the germline V gene, CDR1 is DFQATT and CDR2 is SNEGSKA (reference sequence). The DNA for the CDR3 is TGCAGTGCTAGAGTCGGGGGGGCTATCTACAATGAGCAGTTCTTC. Protein product: CSARVGGAIYNEQFF.

The rearrangement uses TRBV30 and TRBJ2-2, with D tentatively TRBD2 (6 bases). The germline V gene has CDR1 GTSNPN and CDR2 SVGIG (reference sequence). Trimming took off 0 bases at V and 8 bases at J, with 7 bases between the two ends. The CDR3 is 12 amino acids. The CDR3 loop reads CAWSVGGGELFF. As DNA, the CDR3 is TGTGCCTGGAGTGTAGGAGGGGGGGAGCTGTTTTTT.

This clonotype turned up a few times. The rearrangement links TRBV12-3 or TRBV12-4 to TRBJ2-1, with D possibly being TRBD1 (5 bases). With 9 bases removed from V and 4 bases from J, the gap between germline ends came to 13 bases. This CDR3 comprises 13 residues. The CDR3 region has the DNA TGTGCCAGTGACCAGGGTAATTACAATGAGCAGTTCTTC. Encoded protein: CASDQGNYNEQFF.

The chain joins TRBV5-1 to TRBJ1-1; D may be TRBD1 (5 bases). From germline, CDR1 is SGHRS and CDR2 YFSETQ. The ends were cut back, 0 bases at V and 2 bases at J, with 14 bases in the middle. The CDR3 spans 16 residues. CDR3 amino acids: CASSLEVRRGNTEAFF. CDR3 coding DNA: TGCGCCAGCAGCTTGGAGGTGCGGAGGGGTAACACTGAAGCTTTCTTT.

This clonotype was recorded at least ten times. V gene TRBV11-2 combines with J gene TRBJ2-3; D is undetermined. CDR3 length: 15 amino acids. V was cut by 5 bases and J by 0 bases, with 12 bases left in between. In germline, CDR1 is SGHAT, CDR2 FQNNGV. The CDR3 here is CASSPLTVSTDTQYF. The CDR3, as DNA: TGTGCCAGCAGCCCCCTGACGGTGAGCACAGATACGCAGTATTTT.

This clonotype came up once. One base away lies a much larger clone, so this may be a sequencing read error. This chain joins TRBV10-3 and TRBJ2-1; no clear D gene. The CDR3 length is 14 residues. Germline V gives CDR1 ENHRY, CDR2 SYGVKD. In nucleotides, the CDR3 is TGTGCCATCAGTGACGATAGGTTTTACAAGGAGCAGTTCTTC. This codes for CAISDDRFYKEQFF.

This chain uses TRBV20-1 with TRBJ2-1; weak D call: TRBD1 (5 bases). The CDR3 is 17 amino acids. The germline CDR1 and CDR2 sequences are DFQATT and SNEGSKA (reference sequence). Trimming took off 1 base at V and 3 bases at J, with 19 bases between the two ends. The CDR3 DNA follows: TGCAGTGCTAGAGGAGTAGGGGATCCCCGAAGCTACAATGAGCAGTTCTTC. Translation: CSARGVGDPRSYNEQFF.

This clonotype was counted only a few times. The chain couples TRBV20-1 to TRBJ2-3; 10 bases fit TRBD2. V lost 7 bases to trimming and J lost 5 bases; unmatched junction nucleotides: 9. CDR3 length: 14 amino acids. Per germline, CDR1 DFQATT and CDR2 SNEGSKA (reference sequence). In DNA form, the CDR3 reads TGCAGTGTCCCCAGCGGGGGGGGATTAGATACGCAGTATTTT. This encodes CSVPSGGGLDTQYF.

The chain has TRBV7-3 and TRBJ1-1, with TRBD1 matching 7 bases. Germline trimming cut 4 bases from V and 4 bases from J; bases unmatched to any gene: 6. Germline V gene data show CDR1 as SGHTA and CDR2 as FQGTGA. The CDR3 is 14 amino acids. CDR3 sequence reads: CASSSDRESTEAFF. As DNA, the CDR3 is TGTGCCAGCAGCTCCGACAGGGAAAGCACTGAAGCTTTCTTT.

The rearrangement joins TRBV4-3 to TRBJ1-2; the match to TRBD1 covers 7 bases. The J segment lost 3 bases and the V segment lost 4 bases, leaving 23 bases of the junction unmatched. The CDR3 has 20 residues. CDR1 LGHNA and CDR2 YSLEER come from the germline V gene. DNA for the CDR3: TGCGCCAGCAGCCCGGATGTCCGGGGACAGTTGAGTGGTATGGACTATGGCTACACCTTC. Residues: CASSPDVRGQLSGMDYGYTF.

The chain links TRBV10-3 to TRBJ2-1; tentative D call: TRBD2 (5 bases). CDR1 and CDR2 (germline): ENHRY, SYGVKD. This CDR3 has 16 amino acids. Trimming left V 2 bases short and J 1 base short, with 12 bases between. The CDR3 loop reads CAISEGRGSSYNEQFF. CDR3 sequence (DNA): TGTGCCATCAGTGAGGGACGGGGATCGTCCTACAATGAGCAGTTCTTC.

This sequence joins TRBV30 and TRBJ1-2; a possible D gene is TRBD1 (5 bases). V was cut by 0 bases and J by 2 bases, with 13 bases left in between. CDR3 size: 15 residues. Per germline, CDR1 GTSNPN and CDR2 SVGIG (reference sequence). The CDR3 nucleotides are TGTGCCTGGAGTGTACCCGGGGCCATAAACTATGGCTACACCTTC. Protein product: CAWSVPGAINYGYTF.

This clonotype was seen a handful of times. The chain links TRBV29-1 to TRBJ1-1; D is ambiguous. V lost 2 bases, J lost 1 base, and 11 bases lay in between. Germline-derived CDR1 and CDR2 are SQVTM and ANQGSEA. This CDR3 is built from 14 residues. The CDR3 DNA reads TGCAGCGTTGAAACTGGCAGGAAGAACACTGAAGCTTTCTTT. Protein: CSVETGRKNTEAFF.

The chain employs TRBV20-1 and TRBJ1-1; D is perhaps TRBD1 (6 bases). Germline CDR1 DFQATT, CDR2 SNEGSKA (reference sequence). Trimming left V 3 bases short and J 0 bases short, with 11 bases between. This CDR3 region has 14 residues. The DNA of the CDR3 is TGCAGTGCTAGTTGGACAGCCCTGAACACTGAAGCTTTCTTT. Residues: CSASWTALNTEAFF.

The V gene is TRBV5-1, the J gene TRBJ2-5; D is perhaps TRBD1 (5 bases). CDR1 and CDR2 from the germline V gene are SGHRS and YFSETQ. CDR3 size: 14 residues. The V end was cut by 0 bases, the J end by 11 bases, with 17 bases between. This CDR3 is CASSLEGRANEQYF. CDR3 nucleotide sequence: TGCGCCAGCAGCTTGGAGGGCAGGGCCAATGAGCAGTACTTC.

In this sample, this clonotype turned up a few times. V usage is TRBV11-3 and J usage is TRBJ2-5; perhaps TRBD1 as D (5 bases). The end of the DNA is better explained by TRBJ2-7, so the J call may be wrong. Germline loops: CDR1 SGHNT, CDR2 YENEEA. The CDR3 runs to 13 residues. The CDR3 spells CASSLEQDDEQYF. The CDR3 DNA reads TGTGCCAGCAGCTTAGAACAGGACGACGAGCAGTACTTC.

CDR3 sequence: CSVGLQLQETQYF. The CDR3, as DNA: TGCAGCGTTGGGTTGCAGCTACAAGAGACCCAGTACTTC. The chain is built from TRBV29-1 and TRBJ2-5; D unresolved. Between the trimmed V and J ends, which lost 4 bases and 2 bases, there was a span of 11 bases. The CDR3 sequence is 13 residues long. The germline gives CDR1 SQVTM, CDR2 ANQGSEA.

The chain carries TRBV28 and TRBJ1-6, with D perhaps matching TRBD1 (6 bases). V shed 5 bases and J shed 3 bases, with 17 bases lying between them. The CDR3 consists of 17 residues. Germline V gene sequence: CDR1 MDHEN, CDR2 SYDVKM. The CDR3 sequence: CASSPTGGLVYNSPLHF. The CDR3, as DNA: TGTGCCAGCAGTCCGACGGGGGGCTTGGTCTATAATTCACCCCTCCACTTT.

This chain connects TRBV2 to TRBJ1-2; D may be TRBD1 (5 bases). V lost 10 bases and J 8 bases, leaving 11 bases between the germline ends. Germline V gene data show CDR1 as SNHLY and CDR2 as FYNNEI. This CDR3 has 10 residues. CDR3 amino acids: CATQGLGYTF. In DNA form, the CDR3 reads TGTGCCACCCAGGGTTTAGGCTACACCTTC.

The table lists this clonotype with many counts. The genes are TRBV20-1 and TRBJ2-7; 8 bases are shared with TRBD1. CDR1 DFQATT and CDR2 SNEGSKA come from the germline V gene (reference sequence). The CDR3 is 12 residues long. In DNA form, the CDR3 reads TGCAGCTCCGGGACAGGAACCTACGAGCAGTACTTC. It specifies CSSGTGTYEQYF.

Points on this clonotype: A single base separates this from a much larger clone, so it may be a read error. The chain combines TRBV29-1 with TRBJ2-7; D is unclear. The germline gives CDR1 SQVTM, CDR2 ANQGSEA. V lost 5 bases to trimming and J lost 7 bases, with 9 bases between them. The CDR3 spans 10 residues. The CDR3 nucleotides are TGCAGCGTTATCCTGACAGAGCAGTACTTC. Its translation is CSVILTEQYF.

The V gene is TRBV6-6, the J gene TRBJ2-1, with D maybe TRBD2 (5 bases). From germline, CDR1 is MNHNY and CDR2 SVGAGI (reference sequence). CDR3 size: 14 residues. Trimming took off 6 bases at V and 4 bases at J, with 13 bases between the two ends. The CDR3 spells CASSRPPGYNEQFF. Written as DNA, the CDR3 is TGTGCCAGCAGCCGGCCTCCGGGGTACAATGAGCAGTTCTTC.

This clonotype came up a few times. The DNA for the CDR3 is TGTGCCAGCAGTGAATATGGGGGTCTACGGACAGATACGCAGTATTTT. This codes for CASSEYGGLRTDTQYF. The chain uses TRBV25-1 and TRBJ2-3, with D perhaps matching TRBD1 or TRBD2 (5 bases each). V was clipped by 0 bases and J by 3 bases, with 13 bases between them. Germline-derived CDR1 and CDR2 are MGHDK and SYGVNS. The CDR3 is 16 amino acids.

The J gene is TRBJ2-7, the V gene TRBV4-1; no definite D call. From germline, CDR1 is MGHRA and CDR2 YSYEKL. V was pared by 0 bases and J by 2 bases, with 8 bases between. This CDR3 is 14 amino acids long. CDR3 in amino acids: CASSQEARPYEQYF. The CDR3 DNA reads TGCGCCAGCAGCCAAGAGGCGCGCCCCTACGAGCAGTACTTC.

The chain recombines TRBV20-1 with TRBJ1-6; 8 bases agree with TRBD1. Germline CDR1 is DFQATT and CDR2 is SNEGSKA (reference sequence). This CDR3 region has 15 residues. V gave up 0 bases and J gave up 9 bases; unmatched junction bases: 7. The CDR3 DNA sequence: TGCAGTGCTAGAGATGTCAGGGGGCCAAGTTCACCCCTCCACTTT. Amino acids: CSARDVRGPSSPLHF.